The 5 T cell receptor beta chains reported below all come from one sample, sequenced in a study of technical replicates of blood from several donors. Assay: immunoSEQ multiplex PCR; the TCRdb copy retains only in-frame clones and omits some. The table lists about 68,000 clones, 95% to 98% of them singletons. Source material: T cells isolated from PBMCs. The receptors stem from a human donor in good health.

The CDR3 sequence is CASRTGQGIQEQYF. As DNA, the CDR3 is TGTGCAAGTCGCACGGGACAGGGAATACAAGAGCAGTACTTC. The gene calls are TRBV12-2 and TRBJ2-7; the table assigns TRBD1, which was not confirmed against the DNA. TRBV12-2 is deemed a pseudogene. The CDR3 runs to 14 residues.

This clone was observed a single time. The J gene is TRBJ1-1, the V gene TRBV6-6; D remains unclear. The length of the CDR3 is 14 residues. Germline lookup yields CDR1 MNHNY and CDR2 SVGAGI (reference sequence). V was pared by 0 bases and J by 3 bases, with 8 bases between. DNA for the CDR3: TGTGCCAGCAGTTACTCGAGCGGAGACACTGAAGCTTTCTTT. Amino acid sequence: CASSYSSGDTEAFF.

The rearrangement links TRBV4-1 to TRBJ2-7, with D uncertain. There are 15 residues in the CDR3. Between the trimmed V and J ends, which lost 1 base and 3 bases, there was a span of 13 bases. Germline V gives CDR1 MGHRA, CDR2 YSYEKL. The CDR3 DNA reads as TGCGCCAGCAGCCAAGGAGAGGAAGCACTCTACGAGCAGTACTTC. Encoded protein: CASSQGEEALYEQYF.

The CDR3 loop reads CASSHGQARKSQETQYF. In nucleotides, the CDR3 is TGTGCCAGCAGCCACGGACAGGCTCGAAAATCTCAAGAGACCCAGTACTTC. The chain carries TRBV7-9 and TRBJ2-5; 7 nucleotides match TRBD1. J lost 2 bases, V lost 5 bases, and 14 bases had no gene match. This CDR3 spans 17 amino acids. Germline V gene lookup returns CDR1 SEHNR and CDR2 FQNEAQ (reference sequence).

The CDR3 nucleotides read TGTGCCAGCGGACACAGGGGATCCAATCAGCCCCAGCATTTT. Protein: CASGHRGSNQPQHF. The rearrangement joins TRBV2 to TRBJ1-5; 7 bases match TRBD1. The CDR3 is made up of 14 amino acids. Trimming took 8 bases from V and 3 from J; bases not matched to a gene: 7. Looked up from germline, CDR1 is SNHLY and CDR2 is FYNNEI.